These 30 T cell receptor beta chains were sequenced from one sample in a study of response to subunit inactivated influenza vaccine. Each CDR3 protein gets one entry after TCRdb re-called the RT-PCR reads with MiXCR. This table holds hundreds of thousands of distinct CDR3 sequences, around 8% found once. The sequencing used PBMCs from blood, collected around 25 months after vaccination. Every receptor here comes from a man aged 45-69 years who received an inactivated influenza vaccine.

This chain links TRBV5-6 with TRBJ2-1; perhaps TRBD1 as D (6 bases). CDR1 and CDR2 from the germline V gene are SGHDT and YYEEEE. The ends were cut back, 4 bases at V and 10 bases at J, with 18 bases in the middle. The CDR3 has 14 residues. CDR3 DNA: TGTGCCAGCAGCAGGAAACAGGGCGCGGGCGAGCAGTTCTTC. This translates into CASSRKQGAGEQFF.

This clonotype was seen a handful of times. The chain has TRBV20-1 and TRBJ2-7; TRBD2 aligns across 8 bases. Germline loops: CDR1 DFQATT, CDR2 SNEGSKA (reference sequence). Germline trimming cut 0 bases from V and 5 bases from J; bases unmatched to any gene: 3. The CDR3 spans 13 residues. The CDR3 spells CSARDLAGNEQYF. For the CDR3, the DNA is TGCAGTGCTAGAGACTTAGCGGGAAACGAGCAGTACTTC.

This clonotype was observed a few times. CDR3 sequence reads: CASSLRDSSGELFF. CDR3 DNA: TGTGCCAGCAGCTTGCGGGACTCCTCCGGGGAGCTGTTTTTT. The chain uses TRBV5-5 and TRBJ2-2; possible D gene TRBD2, 6 bases. This CDR3 spans 14 amino acids. Trimming stripped 1 base from V and 6 bases from J, with 10 bases between. Germline V CDR1 and CDR2: SGHKS, YYEKEE (reference sequence).

In this sample, this clonotype turned up many times. The chain employs TRBV7-2 and TRBJ2-3, with D uncertain. The germline V and J ends were trimmed by 0 bases and 2 bases, with 9 bases remaining between them. In germline, CDR1 is SGHTA, CDR2 FQGNSA. The CDR3 loop spans 15 amino acids. The CDR3, as DNA: TGTGCCAGCAGCTTAGCTAGCCGCTTCACAGATACGCAGTATTTT. Protein sequence: CASSLASRFTDTQYF.

The chain combines TRBV2 with TRBJ1-2, with TRBD1 as a possible D gene (5 bases). Germline CDR1 is SNHLY and CDR2 is FYNNEI. Between the trimmed V and J ends, which lost 6 bases and 7 bases, there was a span of 18 bases. The CDR3 totals 14 residues. DNA of the CDR3: TGTGCCAGCAGCCCCTGGGCAGGGAATAGTGGCTACACCTTC. It specifies CASSPWAGNSGYTF. The complete variable domain, with remaining parts taken from reference TRBV2 and TRBJ1-2, reads EPEVTQTPSHQVTQMGQEVILRCVPISNHLYFYWYRQILGQKVEFLVSFYNNEISEKSEIFDDQFSVERPDGSNFTLKIRSTKLEDSAMYFCASSPWAGNSGYTFGSGTRLTVV.

The genes are TRBV12-3 or TRBV12-4 and TRBJ2-7; 7 bases align to TRBD2. V lost 5 bases and J lost 8; bases outside the gene matches: 6. This CDR3 is 12 amino acids long. CDR3 region: CASSLGGGKQYF. DNA of the CDR3: TGTGCCAGCAGTCTGGGGGGGGGAAAGCAGTACTTC.

The table lists this clonotype with a few counts. V usage is TRBV30 and J usage is TRBJ2-6; 7 bases align to TRBD1. The V segment lost 2 bases and the J segment 2 bases; nucleotides outside the gene matches: 6. This CDR3 has 16 amino acids. Germline V gene lookup returns CDR1 GTSNPN and CDR2 SVGIG (reference sequence). Written as DNA, the CDR3 is TGTGCCTGGAGTCTACAGGGGCCCCCTGGGGCCAACGTCCTGACTTTC. Amino acid sequence: CAWSLQGPPGANVLTF.

The rearrangement links TRBV1 to TRBJ2-2; the listed D gene, TRBD1, was not tested against the DNA. TRBV1 is designated a pseudogene. The CDR3 is 16 amino acids. DNA of the CDR3: TGCACCAGCAGTGAGCAGGGGGCAAAGAGCACCGGGGAGCTGTTTTTT. Its translation is CTSSEQGAKSTGELFF.

This clonotype came up many times. V and J are TRBV9 and TRBJ1-5; 9 bases are shared with TRBD1. CDR3 size: 14 residues. The germline gives CDR1 SGDLS, CDR2 YYNGEE. V lost 2 bases, J lost 5 bases, and 2 bases stayed unmatched. The CDR3 protein is CASSVGQGDQPQHF. The CDR3 DNA sequence: TGTGCCAGCAGCGTGGGACAGGGAGATCAGCCCCAGCATTTT.

The chain links TRBV4-3 to TRBJ1-2; 9 positions agree with TRBD1. CDR1 LGHNA and CDR2 YSLEER come from the germline V gene. V lost 0 bases to trimming and J lost 5 bases; unmatched junction nucleotides: 7. CDR3 length: 16 amino acids. The CDR3 region is CASSQDSGQGWYGYTF. The DNA for the CDR3 is TGCGCCAGCAGCCAAGATTCCGGACAGGGGTGGTATGGCTACACCTTC.

This clonotype was detected only a few times. V gene TRBV11-2 combines with J gene TRBJ2-1, with a possible D match to TRBD2 (6 bases). Trimming took 1 base from V and 1 from J, leaving 11 bases between them. Germline CDR1 SGHAT, CDR2 FQNNGV. The CDR3 is 16 residues long. The CDR3 DNA is TGTGCCAGCAGCTTAGCGTGGGCGGGATCCTACAATGAGCAGTTCTTC. Amino acid sequence: CASSLAWAGSYNEQFF.

This clonotype was counted a few times. The CDR3 bases are TGTGCCAGCAGTTCATATATCAGTGAGCAGTTCTTC. Protein sequence: CASSSYISEQFF. This chain links TRBV7-2 with TRBJ2-1; D gene ambiguous. The V end lost 6 bases, the J end lost 9 bases, and 12 bases lay between the germline ends. The germline CDR1 and CDR2 sequences are SGHTA and FQGNSA. The CDR3 length is 12 residues.

This clonotype was detected many times. V gene TRBV9 combines with J gene TRBJ1-5; no clear D. CDR3 length: 15 amino acids. CDR1 SGDLS and CDR2 YYNGEE come from the germline V gene. V was clipped by 0 bases and J by 1 base, with 8 bases between them. The CDR3 loop is CASSVDGLSNQPQHF. The CDR3 DNA follows: TGTGCCAGCAGCGTAGACGGGCTAAGCAATCAGCCCCAGCATTTT.

The gene calls are TRBV5-1 and TRBJ2-3, with D perhaps matching TRBD2 (5 bases). The germline V gene encodes CDR1 SGHRS and CDR2 YFSETQ. The CDR3 runs 15 residues. V gave up 1 base and J gave up 4 bases, with 13 bases separating them. This chain's CDR3 is CASSLTGSTPDTQYF. The CDR3, as DNA: TGCGCCAGCAGCTTGACGGGGTCCACCCCAGATACGCAGTATTTT.

Written as DNA, the CDR3 is TGCGCCAGCAGCCTGGGACAGCAGGCAGATACGCAGTATTTT. Translation: CASSLGQQADTQYF. V and J are TRBV5-1 and TRBJ2-3, with 7 positions matching TRBD1. CDR3 length equals 14 residues. Germline CDR1 and CDR2: SGHRS and YFSETQ. The V gene end was trimmed by 4 bases and the J gene end by 4 bases; junction bases not matched to a gene: 6.

This chain uses TRBV20-1 with TRBJ1-1; 7 bases agree with TRBD1. The CDR3 has 14 residues. Germline V gene data show CDR1 as DFQATT and CDR2 as SNEGSKA (reference sequence). V lost 1 base and J lost 3; bases outside the gene matches: 5. The CDR3 DNA reads as TGCAGTGCTAGAGCTCAGGGGGTGGACACTGAAGCTTTCTTT. As protein: CSARAQGVDTEAFF.

This chain connects TRBV12-3 or TRBV12-4 to TRBJ1-1; 12 bases line up with TRBD1. Unmatched junction bases numbered 12, after V lost 5 bases and J lost 5 bases. The CDR3 contains 17 residues. The DNA of the CDR3 is TGTGCCAGCAGTCCTCAACCGGGACAGGGGGCCAGTACTGAAGCTTTCTTT. This gives the protein CASSPQPGQGASTEAFF.

This sequence joins TRBV6-1 and TRBJ1-5; D possibly corresponds to TRBD1 (5 bases). V was pared by 3 bases and J by 6 bases, with 12 bases between. Germline V gives CDR1 MNHNS, CDR2 SASEGT. This CDR3 is 14 amino acids long. In nucleotides, the CDR3 is TGTGCCAGCAGTGATCACTCAGGGTTTCAGCCCCAGCATTTT. This gives the protein CASSDHSGFQPQHF.

The J gene is TRBJ2-1, the V gene TRBV20-1; 10 nucleotides line up with TRBD1. Germline lookup yields CDR1 DFQATT and CDR2 SNEGSKA (reference sequence). This CDR3 spans 14 amino acids. The junction had 8 bases not matched to a gene; V was cut back by 5 bases and J by 7 bases. The CDR3 DNA reads as TGCAGTGCTCCCCGGGACAGGGGCAGTAATGAGCAGTTCTTC. It yields the protein CSAPRDRGSNEQFF.

In this sample, this clonotype turned up many times. This sequence joins TRBV4-1 and TRBJ1-4, with D unresolved. Trimming cost V 1 base and J 2 bases, with 8 bases left between them. Germline CDR1 reads MGHRA; CDR2 reads YSYEKL. The CDR3 spans 15 residues. This CDR3 reads CASSQVIGTNEKLFF. The CDR3 nucleotides read TGCGCCAGCAGCCAAGTGATAGGGACTAATGAAAAACTGTTTTTT.

This clonotype was detected many times. The chain combines TRBV20-1 with TRBJ2-1, with 12 bases fitting TRBD1. The germline gives CDR1 DFQATT, CDR2 SNEGSKA (reference sequence). The CDR3 is 17 residues long. Unmatched junction bases numbered 15, after V lost 6 bases and J lost 6 bases. The CDR3 is CSAGGQGASGRGNEQFF. CDR3 coding DNA: TGCAGTGCCGGGGGACAGGGGGCTAGCGGGAGAGGCAATGAGCAGTTCTTC.

This clonotype has a handful of counts. For the CDR3, the DNA is TGTGCCAGCAGTTTAAGGTGGACAGATACGCAGTATTTT. Protein: CASSLRWTDTQYF. The V gene is TRBV28, the J gene TRBJ2-3; no definite D call. Germline V gives CDR1 MDHEN, CDR2 SYDVKM. The CDR3 extends over 13 amino acids. Between the trimmed V and J ends, which lost 2 bases and 3 bases, there was a span of 6 bases.

In its sample, this clonotype was seen a few times. The V call is TRBV4-1, the J call TRBJ1-2; D remains ambiguous. Germline assignment: CDR1 MGHRA and CDR2 YSYEKL. CDR3 length: 14 amino acids. Trimming shortened V by 2 bases and J by 2 bases, and 9 bases separated the two germline ends. The CDR3 coding sequence is TGCGCCAGCAGCCAAACAGTTGAGAACTATGGCTACACCTTC. Its translation is CASSQTVENYGYTF.

This clonotype was counted a few times. The chain carries TRBV20-1 and TRBJ1-2, with 8 bases identical to TRBD1. CDR3 length equals 14 residues. Trimming removed 4 bases from V and 3 bases from J; junction bases left unmatched: 7. Looked up from germline, CDR1 is DFQATT and CDR2 is SNEGSKA (reference sequence). DNA of the CDR3: TGCAGTGCTACCAAGGACAGGGTGTACTATGGCTACACCTTC. Translated, it gives CSATKDRVYYGYTF.

In this sample, this clonotype turned up a few times. The chain recombines TRBV4-2 with TRBJ1-5, with no clear D. This CDR3 comprises 17 residues. The germline V gene has CDR1 LGHNA and CDR2 YNFKEQ. V lost 1 base and J lost 0, with 13 bases in between. Here the CDR3 reads CASSQGPRLNSNQPQHF. For the CDR3, the DNA is TGTGCCAGCAGCCAAGGGCCCCGTCTTAATAGCAATCAGCCCCAGCATTTT.

This clonotype was found a few times. The gene calls are TRBV7-2 and TRBJ2-3; D is undetermined. V gave up 4 bases and J gave up 7 bases, with 12 bases separating them. The CDR3 covers 13 residues. Germline V gives CDR1 SGHTA, CDR2 FQGNSA. In DNA form, the CDR3 reads TGTGCCAGCAGCTGGGCCCTGCAGTATACGCAGTATTTT. Encoded protein: CASSWALQYTQYF.

V is TRBV28 and J is TRBJ1-1; the match to TRBD1 covers 10 bases. Germline loops: CDR1 MDHEN, CDR2 SYDVKM. The CDR3 consists of 14 residues. V shed 10 bases, J shed 4 bases, and the junction held 9 bases outside the gene matches. CDR3 residues: CATKGDRGLTEAFF. Here the CDR3 DNA reads TGTGCCACCAAAGGTGACAGGGGGCTCACTGAAGCTTTCTTT.

This rearrangement joins TRBV4-2 to TRBJ2-1, with D perhaps being TRBD1 or TRBD2 (5 bases each). Trimming stripped 1 base from V and 8 bases from J, with 12 bases between. This CDR3 comprises 14 residues. Germline V gives CDR1 LGHNA, CDR2 YNFKEQ. The CDR3 spells CASSQVGASHEQFF. DNA for the CDR3: TGTGCCAGCAGCCAAGTCGGGGCCAGTCATGAGCAGTTCTTC.

The chain recombines TRBV10-3 with TRBJ1-2; no clear D. Germline V lookup: CDR1 ENHRY, CDR2 SYGVKD. This CDR3 is built from 12 residues. V was clipped by 3 bases and J by 0 bases, with 2 bases between them. For the CDR3, the DNA is TGTGCCATCAGTGATACTAACTATGGCTACACCTTC. Protein: CAISDTNYGYTF.

This clonotype occurred many times. V usage is TRBV7-9 and J usage is TRBJ2-5, with D perhaps matching TRBD1 (6 bases). Germline CDR1 SEHNR, CDR2 FQNEAQ (reference sequence). V was clipped by 2 bases and J by 5 bases, with 9 bases between them. The CDR3 is 13 residues long. CDR3 DNA: TGTGCCAGCAGCTTAAACAGGGTTGAGACCCAGTACTTC. Translation: CASSLNRVETQYF. The complete variable domain, with remaining parts taken from reference TRBV7-9 and TRBJ2-5, reads DTGVSQNPRHKITKRGQNVTFRCDPISEHNRLYWYRQTLGQGPEFLTYFQNEAQLEKSRLLSDRFSAERPKGSFSTLEIQRTEQGDSAMYLCASSLNRVETQYFGPGTRLLVL.